This record looks at one T cell receptor beta chain sequence and its context. Its antigen is unidentified. This sample is drawn from a study of T cell responses to AZD1222 COVID-19 vaccine. Study-wide findings and caveats: Spike was spanned by vaccine-associated CD4 TCRs, with dominance at 160-218 and 743-854.

Profiling relied on immunoSEQ multiplex PCR, and the TCRdb table lists in-frame clones only, not all of them. Its table lists about 140,000 clones. The TCR was taken from an adult in good health. Sequenced input: peripheral blood.

CDR3 protein: CASSSNSRGGLDTQYF. In nucleotides, the CDR3 is TGTGCCAGCAGTTCTAATTCGCGGGGGGGGTTAGATACGCAGTATTTT. This chain connects TRBV6-5 to TRBJ2-3; 9 bases are shared with TRBD2. The CDR3 totals 16 residues. The V gene's germline CDR1 is MNHEY and CDR2 SVGAGI. J lost 5 bases, V lost 4 bases, and 10 bases had no gene match.